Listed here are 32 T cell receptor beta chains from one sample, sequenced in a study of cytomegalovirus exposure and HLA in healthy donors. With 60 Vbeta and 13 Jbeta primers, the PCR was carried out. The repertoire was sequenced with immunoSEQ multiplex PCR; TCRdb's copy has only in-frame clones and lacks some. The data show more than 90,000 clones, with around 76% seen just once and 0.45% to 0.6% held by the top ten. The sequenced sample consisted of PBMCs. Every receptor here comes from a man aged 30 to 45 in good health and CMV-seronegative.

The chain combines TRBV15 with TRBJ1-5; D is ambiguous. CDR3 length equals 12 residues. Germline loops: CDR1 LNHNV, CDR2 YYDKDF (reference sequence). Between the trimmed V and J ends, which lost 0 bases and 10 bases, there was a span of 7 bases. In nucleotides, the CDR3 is TGTGCCACCAGCAGAGAACAAGTCCCCCAGCATTTT. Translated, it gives CATSREQVPQHF.

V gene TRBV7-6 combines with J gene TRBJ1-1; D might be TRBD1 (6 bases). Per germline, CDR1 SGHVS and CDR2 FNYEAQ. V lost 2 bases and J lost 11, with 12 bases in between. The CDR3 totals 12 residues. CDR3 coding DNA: TGTGCCAGCAGCTTACTTGGGGGGGGCGCTTTCTTT. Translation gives CASSLLGGGAFF. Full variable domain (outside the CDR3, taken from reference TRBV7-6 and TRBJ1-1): GAGVSQSPRYKVTKRGQDVALRCDPISGHVSLYWYRQALGQGPEFLTYFNYEAQQDKSGLPNDRFSAERPEGSISTLTIQRTEQRDSAMYRCASSLLGGGAFFGQGTRLTVV.

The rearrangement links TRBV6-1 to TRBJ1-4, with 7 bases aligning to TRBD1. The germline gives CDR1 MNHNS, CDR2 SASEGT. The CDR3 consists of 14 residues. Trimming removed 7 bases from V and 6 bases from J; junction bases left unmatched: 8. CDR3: CASTGQAKYEKLFF. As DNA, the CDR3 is TGTGCCAGCACCGGACAGGCTAAATATGAAAAACTGTTTTTT.

In DNA, the CDR3 is TGTGCCAGCAGCTTAGAATTCCAGGATGGCTACACCTTC. It specifies CASSLEFQDGYTF. This chain joins TRBV11-3 and TRBJ1-2, with D hard to call. With 0 bases removed from V and 6 bases from J, the gap between germline ends came to 8 bases. The CDR3 totals 13 residues. Germline V gives CDR1 SGHNT, CDR2 YENEEA.

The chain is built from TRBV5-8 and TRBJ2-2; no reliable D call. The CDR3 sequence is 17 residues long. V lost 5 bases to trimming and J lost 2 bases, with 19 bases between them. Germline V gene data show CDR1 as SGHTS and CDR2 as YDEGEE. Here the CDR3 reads CASRSGQVSLNTGELFF. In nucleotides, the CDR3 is TGTGCCAGCAGATCTGGGCAGGTTTCCCTTAACACCGGGGAGCTGTTTTTT.

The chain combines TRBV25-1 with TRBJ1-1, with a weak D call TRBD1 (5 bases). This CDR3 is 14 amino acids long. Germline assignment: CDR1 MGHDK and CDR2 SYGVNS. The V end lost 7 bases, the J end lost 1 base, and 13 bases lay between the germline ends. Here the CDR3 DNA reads TGTGCCAGCACGGGACTCCTAGGGAACACTGAAGCTTTCTTT. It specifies CASTGLLGNTEAFF.

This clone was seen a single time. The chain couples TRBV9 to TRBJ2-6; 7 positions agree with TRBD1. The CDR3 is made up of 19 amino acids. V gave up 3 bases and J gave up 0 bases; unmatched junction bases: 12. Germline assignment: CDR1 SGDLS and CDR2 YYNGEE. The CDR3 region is CASSAARDSRGSGANVLTF. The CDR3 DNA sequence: TGTGCCAGCAGCGCCGCCCGGGACAGCAGGGGCTCTGGGGCCAACGTCCTGACTTTC.

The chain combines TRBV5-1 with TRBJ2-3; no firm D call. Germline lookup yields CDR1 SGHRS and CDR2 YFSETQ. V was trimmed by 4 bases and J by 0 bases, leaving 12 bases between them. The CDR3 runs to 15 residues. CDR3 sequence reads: CASSLREASTDTQYF. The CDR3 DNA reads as TGCGCCAGCAGCCTCCGCGAGGCTAGCACAGATACGCAGTATTTT.

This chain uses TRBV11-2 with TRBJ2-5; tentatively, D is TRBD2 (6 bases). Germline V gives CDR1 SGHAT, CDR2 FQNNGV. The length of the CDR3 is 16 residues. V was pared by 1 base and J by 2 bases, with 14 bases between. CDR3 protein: CASSLAPGLAQETQYF. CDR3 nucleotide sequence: TGTGCCAGCAGCTTAGCACCGGGACTCGCACAAGAGACCCAGTACTTC.

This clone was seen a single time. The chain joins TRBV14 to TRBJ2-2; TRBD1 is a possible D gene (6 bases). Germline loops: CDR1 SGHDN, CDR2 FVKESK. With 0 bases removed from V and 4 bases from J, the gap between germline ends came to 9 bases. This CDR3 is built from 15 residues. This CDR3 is CASSQEQGSTGELFF. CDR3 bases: TGTGCCAGCAGCCAAGAACAGGGAAGCACCGGGGAGCTGTTTTTT.

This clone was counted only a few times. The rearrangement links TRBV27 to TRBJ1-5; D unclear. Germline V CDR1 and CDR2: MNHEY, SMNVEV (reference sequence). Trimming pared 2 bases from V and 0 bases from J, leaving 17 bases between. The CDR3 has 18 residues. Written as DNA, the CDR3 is TGTGCCAGCAGTTTAAGACTCCAGTCGGGTTTTAGCAATCAGCCCCAGCATTTT. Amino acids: CASSLRLQSGFSNQPQHF.

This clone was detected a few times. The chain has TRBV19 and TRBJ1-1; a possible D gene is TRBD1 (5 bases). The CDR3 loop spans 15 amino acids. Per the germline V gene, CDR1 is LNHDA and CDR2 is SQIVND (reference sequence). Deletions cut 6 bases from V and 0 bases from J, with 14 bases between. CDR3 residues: CASRTGGELNTEAFF. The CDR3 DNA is TGTGCCAGTAGAACCGGAGGGGAATTGAACACTGAAGCTTTCTTT.

The CDR3 bases are TGTGCCATCAGTGGGACAGGGGGCGGCTTCAGTGGCTACACCTTC. It specifies CAISGTGGGFSGYTF. The chain carries TRBV10-3 and TRBJ1-2, with 11 positions matching TRBD1. The V segment lost 4 bases and the J segment 7 bases; nucleotides outside the gene matches: 8. The length of the CDR3 is 15 residues. Per germline, CDR1 ENHRY and CDR2 SYGVKD.

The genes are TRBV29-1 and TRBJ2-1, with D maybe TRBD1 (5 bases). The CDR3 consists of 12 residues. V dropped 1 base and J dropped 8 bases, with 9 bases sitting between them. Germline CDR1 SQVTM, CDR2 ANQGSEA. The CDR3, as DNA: TGCAGCGTTGAAGGGCAGGGCCATGAGCAGTTCTTC. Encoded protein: CSVEGQGHEQFF.

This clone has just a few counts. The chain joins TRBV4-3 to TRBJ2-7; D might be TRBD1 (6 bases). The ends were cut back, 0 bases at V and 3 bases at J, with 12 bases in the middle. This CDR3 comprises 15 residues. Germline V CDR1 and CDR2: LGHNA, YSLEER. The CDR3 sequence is CASSQDRGSIYEQYF. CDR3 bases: TGCGCCAGCAGCCAAGACAGGGGCTCGATCTACGAGCAGTACTTC.

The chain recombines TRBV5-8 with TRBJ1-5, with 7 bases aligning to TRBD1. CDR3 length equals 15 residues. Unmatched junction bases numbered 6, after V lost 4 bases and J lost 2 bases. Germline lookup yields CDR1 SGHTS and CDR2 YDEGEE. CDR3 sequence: CASSPGQVGNQPQHF. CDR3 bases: TGTGCCAGCAGCCCCGGACAGGTGGGCAATCAGCCCCAGCATTTT.

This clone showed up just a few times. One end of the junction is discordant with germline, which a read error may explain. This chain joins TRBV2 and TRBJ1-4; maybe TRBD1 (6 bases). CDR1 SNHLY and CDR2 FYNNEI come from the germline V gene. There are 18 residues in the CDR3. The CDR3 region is CASTLQGEATMGDYGVPF. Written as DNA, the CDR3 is TGTGCCAGTACTCTACAGGGTGAAGCCACAATGGGGGATTATGGTGTCCCTTTT. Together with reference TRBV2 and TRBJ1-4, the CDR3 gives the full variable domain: EPEVTQTPSHQVTQMGQEVILRCVPISNHLYFYWYRQILGQKVEFLVSFYNNEISEKSEIFDDQFSVERPDGSNFTLKIRSTKLEDSAMYFCASTLQGEATMGDYGVPFGSGTQLSVL.

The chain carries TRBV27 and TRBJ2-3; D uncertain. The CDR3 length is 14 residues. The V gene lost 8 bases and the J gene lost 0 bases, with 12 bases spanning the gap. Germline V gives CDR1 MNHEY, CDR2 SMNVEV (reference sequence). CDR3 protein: CASRVEWSTDTQYF. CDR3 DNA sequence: TGTGCCAGCCGAGTTGAGTGGAGCACAGATACGCAGTATTTT.

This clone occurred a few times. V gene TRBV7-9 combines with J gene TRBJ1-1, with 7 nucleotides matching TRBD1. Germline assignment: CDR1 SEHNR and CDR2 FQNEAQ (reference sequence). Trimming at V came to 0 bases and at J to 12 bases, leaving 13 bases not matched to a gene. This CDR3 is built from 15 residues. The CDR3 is CASSLAGPTGDSSFF. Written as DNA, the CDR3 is TGTGCCAGCAGCTTAGCCGGTCCCACAGGGGATTCATCTTTCTTT. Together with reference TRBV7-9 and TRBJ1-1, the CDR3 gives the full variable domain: DTGVSQNPRHKITKRGQNVTFRCDPISEHNRLYWYRQTLGQGPEFLTYFQNEAQLEKSRLLSDRFSAERPKGSFSTLEIQRTEQGDSAMYLCASSLAGPTGDSSFFGQGTRLTVV.

The CDR3 spells CASSRRTSGEGETQYF. CDR3 DNA sequence: TGTGCCAGCAGCCGACGGACTAGCGGGGAGGGAGAGACCCAGTACTTC. This chain links TRBV7-2 with TRBJ2-5; 12 bases line up with TRBD2. Germline V lookup: CDR1 SGHTA, CDR2 FQGNSA. The trim removed 5 bases at V and 4 bases at J, leaving 8 bases unmatched. The CDR3 extends over 16 amino acids.

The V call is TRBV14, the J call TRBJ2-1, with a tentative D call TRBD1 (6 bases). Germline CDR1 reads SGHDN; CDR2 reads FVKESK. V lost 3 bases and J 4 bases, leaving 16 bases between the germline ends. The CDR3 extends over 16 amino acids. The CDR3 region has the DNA TGTGCCAGCAGCCAGGAACCGGGACAAACTTACAATGAGCAGTTCTTC. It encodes CASSQEPGQTYNEQFF.

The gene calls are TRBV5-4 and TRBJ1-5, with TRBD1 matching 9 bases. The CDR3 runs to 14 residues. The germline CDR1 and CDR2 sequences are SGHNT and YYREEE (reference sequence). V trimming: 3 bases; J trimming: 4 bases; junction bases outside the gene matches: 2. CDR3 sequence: CASSSDRGNQPQHF. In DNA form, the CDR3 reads TGTGCCAGCAGCTCGGACAGGGGTAATCAGCCCCAGCATTTT.

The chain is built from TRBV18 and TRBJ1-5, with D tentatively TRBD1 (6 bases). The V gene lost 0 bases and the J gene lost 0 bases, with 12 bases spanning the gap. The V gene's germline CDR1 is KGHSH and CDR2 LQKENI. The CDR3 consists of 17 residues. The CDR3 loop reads CASSPPGGLGSNQPQHF. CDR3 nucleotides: TGTGCCAGCTCACCACCGGGGGGGCTAGGTAGCAATCAGCCCCAGCATTTT.

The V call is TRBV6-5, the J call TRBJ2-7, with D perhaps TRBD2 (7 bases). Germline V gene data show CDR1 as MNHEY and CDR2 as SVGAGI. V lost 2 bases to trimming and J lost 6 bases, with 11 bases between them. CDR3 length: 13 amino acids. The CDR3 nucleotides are TGTGCCAGCAGTTACCGGGGGGCGAGCGAGCAGTACTTC. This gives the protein CASSYRGASEQYF.

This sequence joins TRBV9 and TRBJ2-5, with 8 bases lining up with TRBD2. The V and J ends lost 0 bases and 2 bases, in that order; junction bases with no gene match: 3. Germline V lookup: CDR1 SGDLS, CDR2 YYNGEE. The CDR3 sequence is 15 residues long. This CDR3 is CASSVAGGRQETQYF. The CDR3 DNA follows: TGTGCCAGCAGCGTAGCGGGAGGGAGGCAAGAGACCCAGTACTTC.

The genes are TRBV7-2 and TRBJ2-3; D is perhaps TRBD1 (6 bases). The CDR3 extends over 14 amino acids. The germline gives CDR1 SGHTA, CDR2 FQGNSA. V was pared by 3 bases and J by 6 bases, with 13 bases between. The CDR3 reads CASSFALQGDTQYF. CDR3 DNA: TGTGCCAGCAGCTTTGCTCTCCAGGGGGATACGCAGTATTTT.

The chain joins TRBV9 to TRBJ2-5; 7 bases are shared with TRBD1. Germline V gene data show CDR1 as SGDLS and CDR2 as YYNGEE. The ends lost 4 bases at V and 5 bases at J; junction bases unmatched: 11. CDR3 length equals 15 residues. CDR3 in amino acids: CASSTRTGKGETQYF. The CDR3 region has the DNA TGTGCCAGCAGCACCCGGACAGGAAAAGGGGAGACCCAGTACTTC.

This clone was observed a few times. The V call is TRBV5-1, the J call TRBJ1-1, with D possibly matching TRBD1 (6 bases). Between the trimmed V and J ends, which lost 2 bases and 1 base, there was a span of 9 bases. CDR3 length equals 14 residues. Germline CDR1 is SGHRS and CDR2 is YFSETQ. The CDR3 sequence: CASSLGQSNTEAFF. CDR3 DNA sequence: TGCGCCAGCAGCTTAGGACAGTCGAACACTGAAGCTTTCTTT. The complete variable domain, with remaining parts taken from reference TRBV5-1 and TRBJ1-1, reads KAGVTQTPRYLIKTRGQQVTLSCSPISGHRSVSWYQQTPGQGLQFLFEYFSETQRNKGNFPGRFSGRQFSNSRSEMNVSTLELGDSALYLCASSLGQSNTEAFFGQGTRLTVV.

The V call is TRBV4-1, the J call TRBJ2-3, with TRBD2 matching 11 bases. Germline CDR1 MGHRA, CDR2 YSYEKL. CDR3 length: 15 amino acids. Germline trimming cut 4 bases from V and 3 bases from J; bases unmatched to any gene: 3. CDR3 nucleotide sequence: TGCGCCAGCAGCCTGACTAGCGGGGAGACAGATACGCAGTATTTT. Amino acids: CASSLTSGETDTQYF.

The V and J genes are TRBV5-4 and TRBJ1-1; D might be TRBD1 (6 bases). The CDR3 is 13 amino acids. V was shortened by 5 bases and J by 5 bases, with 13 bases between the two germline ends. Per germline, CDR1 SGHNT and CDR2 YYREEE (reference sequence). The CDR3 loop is CASSWDTRTEAFF. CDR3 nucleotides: TGTGCCAGCAGTTGGGACACTAGAACTGAAGCTTTCTTT.

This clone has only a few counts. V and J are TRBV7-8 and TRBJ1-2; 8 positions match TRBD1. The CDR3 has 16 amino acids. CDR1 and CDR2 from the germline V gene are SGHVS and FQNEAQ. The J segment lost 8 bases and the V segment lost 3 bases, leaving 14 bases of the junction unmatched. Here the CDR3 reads CASSLPRGLTLKGYTF. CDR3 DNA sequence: TGTGCCAGCAGCTTGCCCAGGGGGCTGACCCTGAAGGGCTACACCTTC.

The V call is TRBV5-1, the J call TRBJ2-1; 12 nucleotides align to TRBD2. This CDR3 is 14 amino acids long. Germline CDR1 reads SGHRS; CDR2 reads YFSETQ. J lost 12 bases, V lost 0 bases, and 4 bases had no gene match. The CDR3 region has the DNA TGCGCCAGCAGCTTGGGACTAGCGGGAGACGGGCAGTTCTTC. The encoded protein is CASSLGLAGDGQFF.